The source of this T cell receptor (beta chain) is a study of shared T cell receptors in the human thymus. Data came from immunoSEQ multiplex PCR; TCRdb stores just in-frame clones and leaves some out. This table holds 500,000 to 550,000 clones, around three quarters found once. V dropped 6 bases and J dropped 7 bases, with 15 bases sitting between them. Germline loops: CDR1 SQVTM, CDR2 ANQGSEA. The CDR3 has 12 residues. The same sample was also used in a study of human thymus T cells.

The specimen sequenced was thymocytes. The rearrangement joins TRBV29-1 to TRBJ1-2, with a tentative D call TRBD1 (5 bases). The receptor was isolated from a boy under two years old with a congenital heart defect. The CDR3 region is CSVDIKMGGYTF. CDR3 in DNA: TGCAGCGTGGACATTAAGATGGGTGGCTACACCTTC.